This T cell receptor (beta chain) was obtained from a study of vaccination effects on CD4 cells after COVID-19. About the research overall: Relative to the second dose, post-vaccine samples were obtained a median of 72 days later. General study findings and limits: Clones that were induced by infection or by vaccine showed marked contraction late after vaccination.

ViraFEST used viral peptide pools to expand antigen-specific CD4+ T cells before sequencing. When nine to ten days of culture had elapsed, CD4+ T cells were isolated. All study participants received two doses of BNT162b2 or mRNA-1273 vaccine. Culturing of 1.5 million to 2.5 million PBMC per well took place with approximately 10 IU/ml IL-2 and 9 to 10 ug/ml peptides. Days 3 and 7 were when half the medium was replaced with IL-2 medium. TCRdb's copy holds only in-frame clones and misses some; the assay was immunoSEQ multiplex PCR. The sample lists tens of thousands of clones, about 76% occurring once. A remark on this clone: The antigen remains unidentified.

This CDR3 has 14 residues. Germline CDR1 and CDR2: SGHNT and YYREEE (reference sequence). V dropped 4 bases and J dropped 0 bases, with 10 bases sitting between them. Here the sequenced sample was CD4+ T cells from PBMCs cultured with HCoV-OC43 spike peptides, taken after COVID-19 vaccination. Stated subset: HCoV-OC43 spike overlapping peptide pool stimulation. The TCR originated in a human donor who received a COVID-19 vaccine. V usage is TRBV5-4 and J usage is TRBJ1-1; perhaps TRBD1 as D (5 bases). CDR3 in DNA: TGTGCCAGCAGCCCACGGGGCTTGAACACTGAAGCTTTCTTT. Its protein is CASSPRGLNTEAFF.